This is a list of T cell receptor beta chains from one sample in a study of CD8+CD57+ T cells in acquired aplastic anemia. In TCRdb, the reads were re-called with MiXCR into one record per CDR3 protein. The sample lists roughly 200,000 distinct CDR3 sequences, roughly 63% occurring once. Source material: sorted CD4+, CD8+, or CD8+CD57+ T cells (not recorded which) from PBMCs. Receptors were obtained from a human donor with aplastic anemia. The CDR3 runs from the conserved cysteine through the conserved F or W. Fields, in order: clone size, J gene, V gene, D gene, CDR3 protein, CDR3 DNA. A D gene is named only where the DNA matches it firmly. Clone size is stated in some rows and not others, as once, few, many or a class when expanded.

>NA|TRBJ2-7|TRBV7-9|TRBD1
CASSSQTGGIYEQYF
TGTGCCAGCAGCTCCCAGACAGGGGGAATCTACGAGCAGTACTTC
>few|TRBJ2-2|TRBV7-2|NA
CASSLAAGEGRLFF
TGTGCCAGCAGCTTAGCAGCAGGGGAGGGGAGGCTGTTTTTT
>many|TRBJ2-6|TRBV29-1|TRBD1
CSAVDRGSSGANVLTF
TGCAGCGCGGTGGACAGGGGGTCCTCCGGGGCCAACGTCCTGACTTTC
>few|TRBJ2-1|TRBV29-1|TRBD2
CSGETSAYNEQFF
TGCAGCGGCGAAACTAGCGCATACAATGAGCAGTTCTTC
>NA|TRBJ2-1|TRBV5-5|TRBD2
CASSSVTSGYNEQFF
TGTGCCAGCAGCTCCGTGACTAGCGGATACAATGAGCAGTTCTTC
>NA|TRBJ2-3|TRBV6-5|NA
CASSPLSEDTQYF
TGTGCCAGCAGCCCCCTATCCGAAGATACGCAGTATTTT
>few|TRBJ2-1|TRBV5-8|TRBD1
CASSLETGFNEQFF
TGTGCCAGCAGCTTGGAGACAGGGTTCAATGAGCAGTTCTTC
>NA|TRBJ2-7|TRBV20-1|TRBD2
CSARVRAGGVLYEQYF
TGCAGTGCTAGAGTACGAGCGGGAGGAGTACTTTACGAGCAGTACTTC
>NA|TRBJ1-2|TRBV29-1|TRBD1
CSVPIAGTGYGYTF
TGCAGCGTCCCCATTGCCGGGACAGGCTATGGCTACACCTTC
>NA|TRBJ2-2|TRBV5-1|NA
CASSDAGSQNIQYFGAGELFF
NA
>NA|TRBJ1-1|TRBV4-3|NA
CASSQDDGRGYEAFF
TGCGCCAGCAGCCAAGATGACGGCAGGGGTTACGAAGCTTTCTTT
>NA|TRBJ1-3|TRBV10-1|NA
CASSHFSTFGNGDKGAPGNTIYF
TGTGCCAGCAGCCATTTTTCCACTTTCGGGAACGGAGATAAAGGAGCTCCTGGAAACACCATATATTTT
>few|TRBJ1-5|TRBV20-1|TRBD1
CSASRQGRNQPQHF
TGCAGTGCTAGTAGACAGGGGCGCAATCAGCCCCAGCATTTT
>many|TRBJ2-2|TRBV6-1|NA
CASRASEDTGELFF
TGTGCCAGCAGGGCGAGTGAGGACACCGGGGAGCTGTTTTTT
>few|TRBJ1-4|TRBV27|TRBD1
CASSSRDRERWDEKLFF
TGTGCCAGCAGTTCCCGGGACAGGGAGCGATGGGATGAAAAACTGTTTTTT
>NA|TRBJ2-7|TRBV5-1|NA
CASSSSSRRSLDEQYF
TGCGCCAGTAGCTCGTCCTCCAGGCGTTCTCTCGACGAGCAGTACTTC
>NA|TRBJ2-1|TRBV20-1|NA
CSARDGGGTGASQLEEQFF
TGCAGTGCTAGAGATGGAGGGGGAACGGGAGCCTCTCAATTGGAGGAGCAGTTCTTC
>few|TRBJ1-1|TRBV10-3|NA
CAISARQTNTEAFF
TGTGCCATCAGTGCGCGGCAGACGAACACTGAAGCTTTCTTT
>many|TRBJ1-2|TRBV20-1|NA
CSARDFEGNYGYTF
TGCAGTGCTAGAGATTTCGAGGGGAACTATGGCTACACCTTC
>NA|TRBJ2-1|TRBV15|TRBD2
CATSGQSSGRTNEQFF
TGTGCCACCAGCGGCCAGTCTAGCGGGAGGACCAATGAGCAGTTCTTC
>NA|TRBJ2-7|TRBV20-1|NA
CSARRGQSEQYF
TGCAGTGCTAGGCGGGGTCAGAGCGAGCAGTACTTC
>few|TRBJ2-3|TRBV20-1|TRBD2
CSAQNSGRGTDTQYF
TGCAGTGCTCAAAATAGCGGGAGAGGAACAGATACGCAGTATTTT
>NA|TRBJ1-2|TRBV29-1|NA
CSVDRGGNGDYGYTF
TGCAGCGTTGACCGAGGGGGGAATGGCGACTATGGCTACACCTTC
>NA|TRBJ1-1|TRBV7-2|NA
CASSSQVDTEAFF
TGTGCCAGCAGCTCGCAGGTGGATACTGAAGCTTTCTTT
>few|TRBJ2-7|TRBV25-1|TRBD1
CASLEETGNSEQYF
TGTGCCAGCCTCGAGGAGACAGGGAATAGCGAGCAGTACTTC
>NA|TRBJ2-5|TRBV20-1|NA
CSASPTGHRFETQYF
TGCAGTGCTAGCCCTACAGGACACAGGTTTGAGACCCAGTACTTC
>many|TRBJ1-5|TRBV2|TRBD1
CASSARQGRNQPQHF
TGTGCCAGCAGCGCGAGACAGGGGCGAAATCAGCCCCAGCATTTT
>NA|TRBJ2-2|TRBV25-1|TRBD1
CASSQDPDRELLTGELFF
TGTGCCAGCAGCCAAGATCCGGACAGGGAACTTTTAACCGGGGAGCTGTTTTTT
>NA|TRBJ2-1|TRBV11-2|NA
CAGSLRGGPYNEQLF
TGTGCCGGCAGCCTTAGGGGGGGGCCCTACAATGAGCAGCTCTTC
>NA|TRBJ2-7|TRBV9|TRBD2
CASSVGVGGAGEQYF
TGTGCCAGCAGCGTAGGGGTCGGGGGGGCAGGTGAGCAGTACTTC